This T cell receptor beta chain was captured by sequencing in a study of T cells in Graves' hyperthyroidism and ophthalmopathy. Findings of the study overall: A 13 V-J model separated ophthalmopathy from stable hyperthyroidism.

This clonotype was recorded a few times. Its antigen is unidentified. The source material, RNA transcripts, was used to amplify TCR beta CDR3 regions. Initially, a first-round RT-PCR of the TCR CDR3 employed the HTBI primer set. MiXCR was run by TCRdb on the multiplex PCR reads, yielding one entry per CDR3 protein. Of roughly 350,000 distinct CDR3 sequences in the sample, around 13% are singletons; the top ten hold 20% to 25%. CDR3 length: 15 amino acids. Germline values: CDR1 DFQATT, CDR2 SNEGSKA (reference sequence). V was pared by 6 bases and J by 0 bases, with 5 bases of the junction left unmatched.

The V and J genes are TRBV20-1 and TRBJ2-7; 13 bases line up with TRBD2. Sequenced: blood. This clonotype was obtained from a woman between 25 and 40 years old with Graves' hyperthyroidism. The CDR3 DNA sequence: TGCAGTGCGGAACTAGCGGGAGGGAGCTCCTACGAGCAGTACTTC. Translated: CSAELAGGSSYEQYF.